This T cell receptor (delta chain) was retrieved from a study of γδ T cells in repeated Plasmodium falciparum infection. Study summary: Malian children with intense seasonal malaria exposure were compared with matched Australian children. Malian samples came from no-transmission periods or across acute febrile malaria episodes.

This clone was counted a few times. The TCRdb record carries a much larger clone's protein, which differs from this DNA's translation at residue 15; a read error is the likely cause, and the protein listed here is the DNA translation. TCRdb reanalyzed the multiplex PCR reads using CATT. The sample records 45,000 to 60,000 delta-chain clones, about 2% being singletons. Sequenced material: gamma-delta T cells from blood. The receptor was derived from a pool of human donors (malaria-infected and uninfected, not separated).

This chain's CDR3 is CACDTVGDTSKLGKPIF. The DNA of the CDR3 is TGTGCCTGTGACACCGTAGGGGATACGAGTAAATTGGGTAAACCCATCTTT. V gene TRDV2 was called; the J gene was not; no DNA check was done on the table's D call, TRDD3. Germline loops: CDR1 GEAIGNYY, CDR2 EKD. This CDR3 comprises 17 residues.